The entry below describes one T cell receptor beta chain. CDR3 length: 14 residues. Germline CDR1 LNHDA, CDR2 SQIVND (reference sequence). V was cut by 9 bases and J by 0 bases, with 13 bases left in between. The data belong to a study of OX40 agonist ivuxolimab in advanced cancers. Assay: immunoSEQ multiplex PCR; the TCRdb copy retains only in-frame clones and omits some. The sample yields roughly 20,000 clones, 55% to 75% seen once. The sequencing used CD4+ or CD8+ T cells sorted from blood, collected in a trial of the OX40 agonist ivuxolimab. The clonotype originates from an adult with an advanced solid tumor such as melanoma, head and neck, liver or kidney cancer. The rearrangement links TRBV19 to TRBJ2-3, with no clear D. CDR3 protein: CASLTNLSTDTQYF. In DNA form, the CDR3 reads TGTGCCAGCCTTACTAACCTTAGCACAGATACGCAGTATTTT. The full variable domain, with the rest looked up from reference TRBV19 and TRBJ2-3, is DGGITQSPKYLFRKEGQNVTLSCEQNLNHDAMYWYRQDPGQGLRLIYYSQIVNDFQKGDIAEGYSVSREKKESFPLTVTSAQKNPTAFYLCASLTNLSTDTQYFGPGTRLTVL.